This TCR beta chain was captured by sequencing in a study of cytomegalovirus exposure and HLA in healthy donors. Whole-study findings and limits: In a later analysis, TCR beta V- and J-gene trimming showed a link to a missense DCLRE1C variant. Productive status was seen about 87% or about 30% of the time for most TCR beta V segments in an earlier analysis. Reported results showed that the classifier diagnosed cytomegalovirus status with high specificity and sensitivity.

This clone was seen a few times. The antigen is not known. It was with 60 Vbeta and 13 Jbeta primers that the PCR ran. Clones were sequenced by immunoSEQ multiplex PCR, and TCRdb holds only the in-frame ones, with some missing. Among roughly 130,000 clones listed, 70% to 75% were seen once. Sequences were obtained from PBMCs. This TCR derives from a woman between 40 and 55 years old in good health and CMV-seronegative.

The CDR3 loop is CASNGGWEKLFF. CDR3 bases: TGTGCCAGCAACGGAGGGTGGGAAAAACTGTTTTTT. The chain employs TRBV2 and TRBJ1-4; D call uncertain. The CDR3 loop spans 12 amino acids. Germline CDR1 SNHLY, CDR2 FYNNEI. Trimming cost V 7 bases and J 8 bases, with 11 bases left between them. The full variable domain, rest sourced from reference TRBV2 and TRBJ1-4, is EPEVTQTPSHQVTQMGQEVILRCVPISNHLYFYWYRQILGQKVEFLVSFYNNEISEKSEIFDDQFSVERPDGSNFTLKIRSTKLEDSAMYFCASNGGWEKLFFGSGTQLSVL.